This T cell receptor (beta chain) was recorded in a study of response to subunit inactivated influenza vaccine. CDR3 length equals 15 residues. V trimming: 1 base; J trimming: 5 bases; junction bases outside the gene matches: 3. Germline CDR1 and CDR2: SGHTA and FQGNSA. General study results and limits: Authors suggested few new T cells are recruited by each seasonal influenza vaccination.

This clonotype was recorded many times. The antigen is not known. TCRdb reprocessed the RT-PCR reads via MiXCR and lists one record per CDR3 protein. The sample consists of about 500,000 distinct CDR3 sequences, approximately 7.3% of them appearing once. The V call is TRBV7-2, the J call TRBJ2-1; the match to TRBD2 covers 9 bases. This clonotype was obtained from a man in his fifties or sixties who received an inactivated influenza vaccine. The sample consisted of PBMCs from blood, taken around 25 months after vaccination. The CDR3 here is CASSLVASGNNEQFF. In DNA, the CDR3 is TGTGCCAGCAGCTTAGTGGCTAGCGGGAACAATGAGCAGTTCTTC.